Shown below are 10 T cell receptor beta chains from a single sample sequenced in a study of T cells expressing NK-cell markers. TCRdb re-analyzed the 5' RACE reads; it lists each CDR3 protein once, without DNA. This sample's clone table lists roughly 430,000 distinct CDR3 sequences. Sequencing was carried out using blood T cells: a sorted CD56 or NKG2C T cell subset, CD4+ or CD8+ T cells, or bulk PBMC T cells (not recorded which). These receptor sequences come from a woman aged 18 to 75 in good health.

This chain connects TRBV6-1 to TRBJ2-1. This CDR3 comprises 13 residues. From germline, CDR1 is MNHNS and CDR2 SASEGT. The CDR3 loop reads CASSQATYNEQFF.

The genes are TRBV2 and TRBJ2-7; TCRdb reports TRBD1, a call that lacks DNA to check it against. The CDR3 loop spans 13 amino acids. CDR1 is SNHLY, CDR2 FYNNEI, per germline. The CDR3 reads CASGRSRGYEQYF.

The chain carries TRBV7-8 and TRBJ1-5. CDR3 length: 14 residues. CDR1 and CDR2 from the germline V gene are SGHVS and FQNEAQ. CDR3 protein: CASSLAQSNQPQHF.

The chain is built from TRBV19 and TRBJ1-6. CDR1 is LNHDA, CDR2 SQIVND, per germline (reference sequence). The CDR3 has 16 residues. CDR3 loop: CASNKGLSSYNSPLHF.

This chain joins TRBV7-6 and TRBJ2-2; TCRdb's assignment of TRBD1 cannot be checked, as there is no DNA. The CDR3 runs 14 residues. CDR1 SGHVS and CDR2 FNYEAQ come from the germline V gene. The CDR3 loop is CASNPGGNTGELFF.

The gene calls are TRBV4-2 and TRBJ2-1; checking the TCRdb D call of TRBD1 is not possible without DNA. CDR3 length equals 14 residues. Germline loops: CDR1 LGHNA, CDR2 YNFKEQ. CDR3 sequence: CASSQDAPGIEQFF.

The chain has TRBV4-2 and TRBJ2-3. The CDR3 runs 14 residues. Germline CDR1 is LGHNA and CDR2 is YNFKEQ. CDR3 in amino acids: CASSQNSRWDTQYF.

This rearrangement joins TRBV4-3 to TRBJ2-7; the D call from TCRdb, TRBD2, cannot be confirmed without DNA. Germline V gene data show CDR1 as LGHNA and CDR2 as YSLEER. The CDR3 extends over 16 amino acids. The CDR3 reads CASSQDRELAGYEQYF.

This chain links TRBV7-8 with TRBJ2-3. There are 13 residues in the CDR3. The germline gives CDR1 SGHVS, CDR2 FQNEAQ. The CDR3 region is CASSWEATDTQYF.

The chain combines TRBV12-3 or TRBV12-4 with TRBJ2-3; TCRdb reports TRBD2, a call that lacks DNA to check it against. CDR3 length: 14 amino acids. This chain's CDR3 is CASSFGRSADTQYF.